This T cell receptor beta chain comes out of a study of T cells in Graves' hyperthyroidism and ophthalmopathy. Regarding the study as a whole: Peripheral blood also featured most of the thyroid clonotypes expanded above 0.001.

As regards this clonotype: Its antigen is as yet unknown.

A patient was excluded if there was uncontrolled infection, other autoimmune disease, pregnancy or lactation. This CDR3 has 14 amino acids. Per the germline V gene, CDR1 is LNHDA and CDR2 is SQIVND (reference sequence). Unmatched junction bases numbered 6, after V lost 6 bases and J lost 2 bases. The source material, RNA transcripts, was used to amplify TCR beta CDR3 regions. The study used the HTBI primer set for a first-round RT-PCR of the TCR CDR3. TCRdb redid the calling of the multiplex PCR reads with MiXCR, one entry per CDR3 protein. The sample has hundreds of thousands of distinct CDR3 sequences, around a third seen once; the top ten hold around 29%.

Sequences were obtained from blood. This clonotype was obtained from a woman aged 40 to 49 with Graves' hyperthyroidism. The genes are TRBV19 and TRBJ1-2, with 7 nucleotides matching TRBD1. CDR3 sequence reads: CASRGGQSNYGYTF. The CDR3 DNA reads TGTGCCAGTAGGGGGGGACAGTCCAACTATGGCTACACCTTC.